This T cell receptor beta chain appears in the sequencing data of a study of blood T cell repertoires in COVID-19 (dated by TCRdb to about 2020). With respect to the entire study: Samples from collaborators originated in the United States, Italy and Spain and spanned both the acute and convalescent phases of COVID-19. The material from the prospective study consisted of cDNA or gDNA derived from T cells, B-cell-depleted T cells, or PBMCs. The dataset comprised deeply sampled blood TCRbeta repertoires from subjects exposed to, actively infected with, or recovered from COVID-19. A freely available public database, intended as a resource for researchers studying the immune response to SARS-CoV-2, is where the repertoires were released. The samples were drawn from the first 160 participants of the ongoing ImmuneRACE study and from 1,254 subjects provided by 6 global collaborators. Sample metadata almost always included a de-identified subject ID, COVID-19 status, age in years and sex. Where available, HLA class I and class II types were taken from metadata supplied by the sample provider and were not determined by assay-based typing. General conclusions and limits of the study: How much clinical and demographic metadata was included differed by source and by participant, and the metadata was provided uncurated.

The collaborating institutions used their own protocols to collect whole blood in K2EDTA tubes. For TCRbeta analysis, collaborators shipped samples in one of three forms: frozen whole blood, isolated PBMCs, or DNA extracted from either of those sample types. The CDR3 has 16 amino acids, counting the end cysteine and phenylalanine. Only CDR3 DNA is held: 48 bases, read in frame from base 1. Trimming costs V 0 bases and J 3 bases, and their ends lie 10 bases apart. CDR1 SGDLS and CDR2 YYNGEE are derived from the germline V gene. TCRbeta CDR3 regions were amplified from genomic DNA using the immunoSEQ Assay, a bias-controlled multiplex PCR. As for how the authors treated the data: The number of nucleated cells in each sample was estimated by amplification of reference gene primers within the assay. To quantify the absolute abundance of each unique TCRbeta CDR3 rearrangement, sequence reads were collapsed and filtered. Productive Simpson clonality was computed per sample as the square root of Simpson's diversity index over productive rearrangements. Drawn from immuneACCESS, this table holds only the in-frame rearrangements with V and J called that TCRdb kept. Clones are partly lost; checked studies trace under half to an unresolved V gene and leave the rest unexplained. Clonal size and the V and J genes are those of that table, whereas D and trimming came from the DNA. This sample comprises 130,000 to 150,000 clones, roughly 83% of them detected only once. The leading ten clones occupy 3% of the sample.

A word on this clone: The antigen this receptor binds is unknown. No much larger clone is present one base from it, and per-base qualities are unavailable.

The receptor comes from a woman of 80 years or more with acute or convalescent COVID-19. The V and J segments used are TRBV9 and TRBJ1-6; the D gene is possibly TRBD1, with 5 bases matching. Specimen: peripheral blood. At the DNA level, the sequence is TGTGCCAGCAGCGTAGGTTCTGACAGCTATAATTCACCCCTCCACTTT. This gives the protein CASSVGSDSYNSPLHF.